This is a list of T cell receptor beta chains from one sample in a study of blood T cell repertoires in COVID-19. The protocol was immunoSEQ multiplex PCR, while the TCRdb copy is restricted to in-frame clones and leaves out a portion. The sample has roughly 250,000 clones, 75% to 95% seen once. Source material: PBMCs or T cells enriched from blood (not recorded which). Every receptor here comes from a woman in her late teens or twenties who had recovered from COVID-19. The CDR3 runs from the conserved cysteine through the conserved F or W. Fields, in order: V gene, J gene, D gene, clone size, CDR3 protein, CDR3 DNA. The D gene is left open where the match is weak. Size tells how often a clone was seen (once, few, many) or the class of an expanded clone, and some rows leave it out.

V: TRBV6-5
J: TRBJ2-4
D: -
size: -
CDR3: CASSYSLEAKNIQYF
DNA: TGTGCCAGCAGTTATAGCCTCGAGGCCAAAAACATTCAGTACTTC

V: TRBV7-2
J: TRBJ2-5
D: TRBD2
size: -
CDR3: CASSREGLAGGEDIETQYF
DNA: TGTGCCAGCAGCAGAGAGGGGCTAGCGGGGGGCGAGGACATAGAGACCCAGTACTTC

V: TRBV5-4
J: TRBJ1-1
D: -
size: -
CDR3: CASSVGGAASRTEAFF
DNA: TGTGCCAGCAGCGTTGGGGGGGCCGCCTCGAGGACTGAAGCTTTCTTT

V: TRBV19
J: TRBJ1-5
D: -
size: -
CDR3: CASSIGGTNQPQHF
DNA: TGTGCCAGTAGTATCGGGGGTACCAATCAGCCCCAGCATTTT

V: TRBV28
J: TRBJ1-2
D: TRBD1
size: -
CDR3: CASSLSGTGMSYGYTF
DNA: TGTGCCAGCAGTCTGTCCGGGACAGGGATGAGTTATGGCTACACCTTC

V: TRBV28
J: TRBJ1-4
D: -
size: -
CDR3: CAPRCRQKDEKLFF
DNA: TGTGCCCCGAGGTGCCGGCAGAAGGATGAAAAACTGTTTTTT

V: TRBV2
J: TRBJ2-3
D: -
size: -
CDR3: CASRAGVPSTDTQYF
DNA: TGTGCCAGCAGGGCCGGGGTACCTAGCACAGATACGCAGTATTTT

V: TRBV29-1
J: TRBJ1-1
D: -
size: -
CDR3: CSVVKAALKEAGEAFF
DNA: TGCAGCGTTGTGAAAGCCGCCCTTAAGGAGGCCGGTGAAGCTTTCTTT

V: TRBV23-1
J: TRBJ1-5
D: TRBD1
size: -
CDR3: CASSQADRGVSQPQHF
DNA: TGCGCCAGCAGTCAAGCCGACAGGGGAGTGAGTCAGCCCCAGCATTTT

V: TRBV6-5
J: TRBJ1-2
D: -
size: -
CDR3: CASSYSGLSTNYGYTF
DNA: TGTGCCAGCAGTTACTCTGGACTCAGTACTAACTATGGCTACACCTTC

V: TRBV7-9
J: TRBJ2-2
D: -
size: -
CDR3: CASSAHGSSTGELFF
DNA: TGTGCCAGCAGCGCGCATGGGAGTTCCACCGGGGAGCTGTTTTTT

V: TRBV10-1
J: TRBJ1-1
D: TRBD1
size: once
CDR3: CASRGGQEAFF
DNA: TGCGCCAGCAGGGGGGGACAGGAAGCTTTCTTT

V: TRBV18
J: TRBJ2-7
D: -
size: few
CDR3: CASSTSAYEQYF
DNA: TGTGCCAGCTCCACCAGCGCCTACGAGCAGTACTTC

V: TRBV5-5
J: TRBJ1-2
D: TRBD1
size: -
CDR3: CASSLRGRGDGYTF
DNA: TGTGCCAGCAGCTTGCGGGGCAGGGGGGACGGCTACACCTTC

V: TRBV5-6
J: TRBJ2-4
D: TRBD1
size: -
CDR3: CASSSWTGNIQYF
DNA: TGTGCCAGCAGCTCATGGACAGGGAACATTCAGTACTTC

V: TRBV5-4
J: TRBJ1-2
D: -
size: -
CDR3: CASSLGWQGGPGYTF
DNA: TGTGCCAGCAGCTTGGGTTGGCAGGGAGGGCCTGGCTACACCTTC

V: TRBV19
J: TRBJ1-5
D: -
size: -
CDR3: CASSREWVYSNQPQHF
DNA: TGTGCCAGTAGTCGGGAGTGGGTCTATAGCAATCAGCCCCAGCATTTT

V: TRBV19
J: TRBJ1-2
D: TRBD1
size: -
CDR3: CASSSRDSWGYTF
DNA: TGTGCCAGTAGTTCCCGGGACAGTTGGGGCTACACCTTC

V: TRBV4-2
J: TRBJ2-7
D: TRBD2
size: -
CDR3: CASSQRLAGVQQYF
DNA: TGTGCCAGCAGCCAACGCCTAGCGGGAGTGCAGCAGTACTTC

V: TRBV25-1
J: TRBJ2-7
D: TRBD2
size: -
CDR3: CASSEITSESSYEQYF
DNA: TGTGCCAGCAGTGAAATTACTAGCGAATCCTCCTACGAGCAGTACTTC

V: TRBV3-1/TRBV3-2
J: TRBJ1-2
D: -
size: -
CDR3: CASSQGAGNLDYGYTF
DNA: TGTGCCAGCAGCCAAGGGGCAGGCAACCTCGACTATGGCTACACCTTC

V: TRBV13
J: TRBJ2-3
D: TRBD2
size: -
CDR3: CATHGRLAGDTQYF
DNA: TGTGCCACCCACGGGCGGCTAGCGGGAGATACGCAGTATTTT

V: TRBV11-3
J: TRBJ2-7
D: -
size: -
CDR3: CASSSGQEGILVSYEQYF
DNA: TGTGCCAGCAGCTCCGGACAGGAGGGCATTTTGGTCTCCTACGAGCAGTACTTC

V: TRBV6-5
J: TRBJ1-3
D: -
size: -
CDR3: CASSYRGSGNTIYF
DNA: TGTGCCAGCAGTTACAGGGGATCTGGAAACACCATATATTTT

V: TRBV6-6
J: TRBJ2-2
D: TRBD2
size: -
CDR3: CASSPAGGVTGELFF
DNA: TGTGCCAGCAGTCCAGCGGGAGGGGTCACCGGGGAGCTGTTTTTT

V: TRBV7-3
J: TRBJ2-3
D: TRBD2
size: -
CDR3: CASSLAPSSGGPDTQYF
DNA: TGTGCCAGCAGCTTAGCCCCGAGTAGCGGGGGCCCAGATACGCAGTATTTT

V: TRBV7-8
J: TRBJ2-3
D: -
size: -
CDR3: CASSLVGQEDTQYF
DNA: TGTGCCAGCAGCTTAGTAGGTCAGGAAGATACGCAGTATTTT

V: TRBV5-1
J: TRBJ1-1
D: TRBD1
size: -
CDR3: CASRPQTGVGTEAFF
DNA: TGCGCCAGCAGACCACAGACAGGGGTGGGGACTGAAGCTTTCTTT

V: TRBV4-3
J: TRBJ2-5
D: TRBD2
size: -
CDR3: CASSQDRRRGGRETQYF
DNA: TGCGCCAGCAGCCAAGATAGGCGGCGGGGGGGCCGAGAGACCCAGTACTTC

V: TRBV5-4
J: TRBJ1-1
D: -
size: once
CDR3: CASSPGGNVRGSTEAFF
DNA: TGTGCCAGCAGCCCCGGGGGGAACGTTCGAGGTAGCACTGAAGCTTTCTTT

V: TRBV19
J: TRBJ1-2
D: TRBD1
size: -
CDR3: CASSSWTGSNYGYTF
DNA: TGTGCCAGTAGTAGCTGGACAGGGAGCAACTATGGCTACACCTTC

V: TRBV4-3
J: TRBJ1-1
D: -
size: few
CDR3: CASSQAAGRSTEAFF
DNA: TGCGCCAGCAGCCAAGCGGCAGGGAGGAGTACTGAAGCTTTCTTT

V: TRBV5-6
J: TRBJ2-7
D: -
size: once
CDR3: CASSLGGVGEQYF
DNA: TGTGCCAGCAGCTTAGGGGGAGTCGGGGAGCAGTACTTC

V: TRBV7-2
J: TRBJ1-6
D: -
size: -
CDR3: CASSPLGVGGSPLHF
DNA: TGTGCCAGCAGCCCCTTAGGGGTCGGGGGTTCACCCCTCCACTTT

V: TRBV6-1
J: TRBJ1-2
D: -
size: -
CDR3: CASSEAYNRVYGYTF
DNA: TGTGCCAGCAGTGAAGCCTATAACAGGGTTTACGGCTACACCTTC

V: TRBV28
J: TRBJ1-2
D: TRBD1
size: -
CDR3: CASRPTGTGDFYGYTF
DNA: TGTGCCAGCAGGCCGACCGGGACAGGGGACTTCTATGGCTACACCTTC

V: TRBV7-3
J: TRBJ2-1
D: TRBD2
size: -
CDR3: CASSHIPIPSGRLAYNEQFF
DNA: TGTGCCAGCAGCCATATCCCGATACCTAGCGGCCGCCTTGCCTACAATGAGCAGTTCTTC

V: TRBV28
J: TRBJ2-3
D: -
size: -
CDR3: CASTAVEGSTDTQYF
DNA: TGTGCCAGCACCGCGGTCGAGGGTTCCACAGATACGCAGTATTTT

V: TRBV19
J: TRBJ1-2
D: -
size: -
CDR3: CVSGDYGYTF
DNA: TGTGTCTCAGGGGACTATGGCTACACCTTC

V: TRBV19
J: TRBJ1-4
D: -
size: -
CDR3: CASRRTLTTEKLFF
DNA: TGTGCCAGTAGGAGAACCCTCACCACCGAAAAACTGTTTTTT

V: TRBV9
J: TRBJ1-2
D: -
size: once
CDR3: CASSAGEGRGYGYTF
DNA: TGTGCCAGCAGCGCGGGAGAGGGAAGGGGCTATGGCTACACCTTC

V: TRBV28
J: TRBJ2-2
D: -
size: -
CDR3: CASSTPGFLGAGELFF
DNA: TGTGCCAGCAGTACCCCGGGTTTTTTGGGAGCCGGGGAGCTGTTTTTT

V: TRBV6-1
J: TRBJ1-1
D: TRBD1
size: once
CDR3: CASSEQGAGLNTEAFF
DNA: TGTGCCAGCAGTGAACAGGGGGCTGGTTTGAACACTGAAGCTTTCTTT

V: TRBV4-2
J: TRBJ2-1
D: TRBD2
size: -
CDR3: CASSQGGGRNEQFF
DNA: TGTGCCAGCAGCCAAGGCGGGGGGCGAAATGAGCAGTTCTTC

V: TRBV3-1/TRBV3-2
J: TRBJ2-7
D: -
size: -
CDR3: CASSATGRALYEQYF
DNA: TGTGCCAGCAGCGCTACAGGGCGGGCTCTCTACGAGCAGTACTTC

V: TRBV6-1
J: TRBJ2-3
D: -
size: -
CDR3: CASSDQSDKDTQYF
DNA: TGTGCCAGCAGTGATCAGAGTGACAAAGATACGCAGTATTTT

V: TRBV29-1
J: TRBJ2-3
D: -
size: -
CDR3: CSVRTPGGTDTQYF
DNA: TGCAGCGTCCGGACCCCCGGGGGCACAGATACGCAGTATTTT

V: TRBV5-8
J: TRBJ1-2
D: TRBD1
size: -
CDR3: CASTAIRQGSYTF
DNA: TGTGCCAGCACCGCCATCCGACAGGGGAGCTACACCTTC

V: TRBV2
J: TRBJ1-1
D: -
size: -
CDR3: CASIYDLRGGGTEAFF
DNA: TGTGCCAGCATCTACGATCTAAGGGGTGGGGGGACTGAAGCTTTCTTT

V: TRBV5-1
J: TRBJ2-7
D: TRBD1
size: -
CDR3: CASSGGQGVEQYF
DNA: TGCGCCAGCAGCGGCGGACAGGGAGTCGAGCAGTACTTC

V: TRBV29-1
J: TRBJ1-3
D: -
size: once
CDR3: CSVEGDGNTIYF
DNA: TGCAGCGTTGAAGGAGATGGAAACACCATATATTTT

V: TRBV5-1
J: TRBJ2-3
D: -
size: -
CDR3: CASSWTTGTDTQYF
DNA: TGCGCCAGCAGCTGGACTACGGGCACAGATACGCAGTATTTT

V: TRBV20-1
J: TRBJ2-1
D: -
size: -
CDR3: CSASKLVRSNEQFF
DNA: TGCAGTGCTAGTAAGCTAGTCAGAAGCAATGAGCAGTTCTTC

V: TRBV5-4
J: TRBJ1-5
D: TRBD1
size: -
CDR3: CASSLGGTGNQPQHF
DNA: TGTGCCAGCAGCCTTGGGGGGACAGGCAATCAGCCCCAGCATTTT